Detailed here is one TCR beta chain. What it binds is not known. This sample was taken from a study of identical twins. Whole-study findings and limits: Fewer insertions were carried by abundant cord blood beta clonotypes, but none was seen in memory repertoires.

Via MiXCR, TCRdb re-called the 5' RACE reads, giving one row per CDR3 protein. The repertoire holds 1.5 million or so distinct CDR3 sequences, with roughly 35% as singletons. Germline-derived CDR1 and CDR2 are SGHDN and FVKESK. This CDR3 is 14 amino acids long. V gave up 4 bases and J gave up 4 bases, with 11 bases separating them. The sequenced material came from cord blood. The rearrangement joins TRBV14 to TRBJ2-1; D ambiguous. The receptor comes from a newborn girl in good health. The CDR3 nucleotides are TGTGCCAGCAGCCCCCTGCGGAGTTACAATGAGCAGTTCTTC. Protein product: CASSPLRSYNEQFF.